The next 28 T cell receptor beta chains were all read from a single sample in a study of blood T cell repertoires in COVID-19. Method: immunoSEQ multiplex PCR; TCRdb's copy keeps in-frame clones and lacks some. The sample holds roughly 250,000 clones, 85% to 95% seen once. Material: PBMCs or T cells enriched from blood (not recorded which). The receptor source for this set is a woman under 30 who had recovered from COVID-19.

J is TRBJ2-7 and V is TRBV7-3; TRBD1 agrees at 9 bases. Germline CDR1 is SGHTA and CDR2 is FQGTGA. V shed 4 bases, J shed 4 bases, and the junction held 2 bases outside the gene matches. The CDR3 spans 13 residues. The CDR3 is CASSWGQGYEQYF. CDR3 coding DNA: TGTGCCAGCAGCTGGGGACAGGGATACGAGCAGTACTTC.

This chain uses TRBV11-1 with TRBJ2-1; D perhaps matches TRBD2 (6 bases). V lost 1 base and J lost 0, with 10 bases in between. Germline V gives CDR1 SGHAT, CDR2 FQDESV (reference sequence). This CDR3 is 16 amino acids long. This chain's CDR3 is CASSLGGESSYNEQFF. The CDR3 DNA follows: TGTGCCAGCAGCTTAGGGGGGGAGAGCTCCTACAATGAGCAGTTCTTC.

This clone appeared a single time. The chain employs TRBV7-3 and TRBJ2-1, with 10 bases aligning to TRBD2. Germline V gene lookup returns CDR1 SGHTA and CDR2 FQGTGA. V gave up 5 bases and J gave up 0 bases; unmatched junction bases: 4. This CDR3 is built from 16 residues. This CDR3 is CASSTSGASSYNEQFF. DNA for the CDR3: TGTGCCAGCAGCACTAGCGGGGCCAGCTCCTACAATGAGCAGTTCTTC.

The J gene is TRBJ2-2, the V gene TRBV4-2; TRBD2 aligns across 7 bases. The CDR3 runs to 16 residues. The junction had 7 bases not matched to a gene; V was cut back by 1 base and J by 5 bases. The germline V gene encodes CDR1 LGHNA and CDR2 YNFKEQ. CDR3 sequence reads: CASSQGQTGGTGELFF. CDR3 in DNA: TGTGCCAGCAGCCAAGGGCAAACGGGGGGAACCGGGGAGCTGTTTTTT.

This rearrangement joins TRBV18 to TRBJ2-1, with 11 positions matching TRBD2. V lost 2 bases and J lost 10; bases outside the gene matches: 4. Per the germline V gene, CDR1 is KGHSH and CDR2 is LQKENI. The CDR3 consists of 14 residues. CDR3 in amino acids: CASSPDPSGREQFF. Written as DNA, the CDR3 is TGTGCCAGCTCACCAGATCCTAGCGGGAGGGAGCAGTTCTTC.

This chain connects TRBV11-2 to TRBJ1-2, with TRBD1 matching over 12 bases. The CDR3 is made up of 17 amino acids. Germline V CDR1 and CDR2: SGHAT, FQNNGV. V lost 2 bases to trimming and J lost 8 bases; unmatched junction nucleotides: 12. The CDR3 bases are TGTGCCAGCAGCTTATCTGTAAACCGGGACAGGGGGCGCGGCTACACCTTC. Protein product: CASSLSVNRDRGRGYTF.

CDR3 nucleotide sequence: TGTGCCACTACGGGGGTTCGAGCGAACACTGAAGCTTTCTTT. This translates into CATTGVRANTEAFF. The gene calls are TRBV10-3 and TRBJ1-1; weak D call: TRBD1 (5 bases). V lost 10 bases, J lost 1 base, and 16 bases lay in between. Germline V gene lookup returns CDR1 ENHRY and CDR2 SYGVKD. The length of the CDR3 is 14 residues.

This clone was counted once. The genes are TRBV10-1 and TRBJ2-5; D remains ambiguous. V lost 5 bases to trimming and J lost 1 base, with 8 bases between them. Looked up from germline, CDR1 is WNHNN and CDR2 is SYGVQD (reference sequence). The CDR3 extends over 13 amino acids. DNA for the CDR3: TGCGCCAGCAGTATCAGTCCCCAAGAGACCCAGTACTTC. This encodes CASSISPQETQYF.

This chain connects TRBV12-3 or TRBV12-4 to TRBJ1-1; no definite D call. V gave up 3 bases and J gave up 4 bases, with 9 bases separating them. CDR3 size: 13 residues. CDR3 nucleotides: TGTGCCAGCAGTTTGGCGGGGATCACTGAAGCTTTCTTT. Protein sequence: CASSLAGITEAFF.

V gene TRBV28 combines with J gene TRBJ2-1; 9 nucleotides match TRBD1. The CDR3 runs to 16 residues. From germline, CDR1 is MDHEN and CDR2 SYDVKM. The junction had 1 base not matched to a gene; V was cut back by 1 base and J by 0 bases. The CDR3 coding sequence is TGTGCCAGCAGTTTATTGGGACAGGGCTCCTACAATGAGCAGTTCTTC. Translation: CASSLLGQGSYNEQFF.

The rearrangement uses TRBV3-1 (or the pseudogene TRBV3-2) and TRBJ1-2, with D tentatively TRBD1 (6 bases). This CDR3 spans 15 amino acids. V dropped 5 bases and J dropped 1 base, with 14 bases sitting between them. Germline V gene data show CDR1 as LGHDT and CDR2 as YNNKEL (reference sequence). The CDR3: CASSYSGAYNYGYTF. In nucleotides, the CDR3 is TGTGCCAGCAGCTATTCAGGGGCCTATAACTATGGCTACACCTTC.

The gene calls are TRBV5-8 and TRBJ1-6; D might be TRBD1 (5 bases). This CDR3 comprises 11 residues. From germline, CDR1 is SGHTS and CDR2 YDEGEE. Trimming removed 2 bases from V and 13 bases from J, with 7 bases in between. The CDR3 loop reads CASSLGAPLHF. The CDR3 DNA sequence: TGTGCCAGCAGCTTAGGGGCTCCCCTCCACTTT.

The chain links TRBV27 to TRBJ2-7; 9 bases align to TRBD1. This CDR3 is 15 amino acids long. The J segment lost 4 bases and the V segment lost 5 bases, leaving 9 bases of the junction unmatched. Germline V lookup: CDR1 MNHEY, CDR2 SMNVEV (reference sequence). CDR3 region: CASSTSPGQGYEQYF. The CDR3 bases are TGTGCCAGCAGTACCTCTCCGGGACAGGGTTACGAGCAGTACTTC.

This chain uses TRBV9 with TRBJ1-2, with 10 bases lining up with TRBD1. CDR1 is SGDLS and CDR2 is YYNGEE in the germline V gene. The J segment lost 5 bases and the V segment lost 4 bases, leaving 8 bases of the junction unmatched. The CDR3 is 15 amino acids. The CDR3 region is CASSLGTGVSYGYTF. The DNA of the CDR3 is TGTGCCAGCAGCCTCGGGACAGGGGTCAGTTATGGCTACACCTTC.

CDR3 sequence (DNA): TGCGCCAGCAGCTTGGGACAGGGAGGCACAGATACGCAGTATTTT. The encoded protein is CASSLGQGGTDTQYF. The V call is TRBV5-1, the J call TRBJ2-3; 7 positions agree with TRBD1. This CDR3 contains 15 residues. V lost 0 bases to trimming and J lost 1 base; unmatched junction nucleotides: 2. Germline lookup yields CDR1 SGHRS and CDR2 YFSETQ. Full variable domain (outside the CDR3, taken from reference TRBV5-1 and TRBJ2-3): KAGVTQTPRYLIKTRGQQVTLSCSPISGHRSVSWYQQTPGQGLQFLFEYFSETQRNKGNFPGRFSGRQFSNSRSEMNVSTLELGDSALYLCASSLGQGGTDTQYFGPGTRLTVL.

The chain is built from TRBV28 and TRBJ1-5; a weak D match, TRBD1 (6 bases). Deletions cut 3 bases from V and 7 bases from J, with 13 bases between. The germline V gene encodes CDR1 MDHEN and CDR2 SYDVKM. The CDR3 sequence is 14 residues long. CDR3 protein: CASSFEGQSQPQHF. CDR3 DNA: TGTGCCAGCAGTTTTGAAGGACAGTCGCAGCCCCAGCATTTT.

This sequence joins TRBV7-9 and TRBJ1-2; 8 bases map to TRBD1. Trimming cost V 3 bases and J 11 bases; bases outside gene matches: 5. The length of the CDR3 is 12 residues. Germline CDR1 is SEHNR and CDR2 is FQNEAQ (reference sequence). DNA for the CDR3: TGTGCCAGCAGCTTGCAGACAGGGGTGTACACCTTC. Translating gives CASSLQTGVYTF. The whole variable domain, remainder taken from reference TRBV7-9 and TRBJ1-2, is DTGVSQNPRHKITKRGQNVTFRCDPISEHNRLYWYRQTLGQGPEFLTYFQNEAQLEKSRLLSDRFSAERPKGSFSTLEIQRTEQGDSAMYLCASSLQTGVYTFGSGTRLTVV.

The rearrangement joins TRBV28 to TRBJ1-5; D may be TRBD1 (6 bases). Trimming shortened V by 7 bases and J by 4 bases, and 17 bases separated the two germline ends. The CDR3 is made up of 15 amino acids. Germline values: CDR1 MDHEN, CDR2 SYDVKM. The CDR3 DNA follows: TGTGCCAGCACTCCCGGGGGAGGGGGAAATCAGCCCCAGCATTTT. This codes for CASTPGGGGNQPQHF.

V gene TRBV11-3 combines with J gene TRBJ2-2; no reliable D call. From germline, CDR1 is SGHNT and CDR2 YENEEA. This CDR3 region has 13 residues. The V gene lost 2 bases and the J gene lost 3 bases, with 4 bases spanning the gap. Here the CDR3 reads CASSLFDTGELFF. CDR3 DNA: TGTGCCAGCAGCTTATTCGACACCGGGGAGCTGTTTTTT.

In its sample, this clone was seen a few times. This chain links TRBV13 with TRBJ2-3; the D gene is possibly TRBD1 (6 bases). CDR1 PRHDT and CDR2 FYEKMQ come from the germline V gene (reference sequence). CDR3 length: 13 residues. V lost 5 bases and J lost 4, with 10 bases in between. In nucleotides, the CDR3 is TGTGCCAGCAGCAGACGACAGGCAGATACGCAGTATTTT. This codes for CASSRRQADTQYF. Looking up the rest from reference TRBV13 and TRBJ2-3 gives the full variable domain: AAGVIQSPRHLIKEKRETATLKCYPIPRHDTVYWYQQGPGQDPQFLISFYEKMQSDKGSIPDRFSAQQFSDYHSELNMSSLELGDSALYFCASSRRQADTQYFGPGTRLTVL.

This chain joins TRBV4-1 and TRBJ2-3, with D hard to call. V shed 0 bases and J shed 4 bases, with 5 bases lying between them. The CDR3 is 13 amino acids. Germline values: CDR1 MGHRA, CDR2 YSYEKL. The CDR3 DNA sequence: TGCGCCAGCAGCCAAGATAAGCCAGATACGCAGTATTTT. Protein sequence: CASSQDKPDTQYF.

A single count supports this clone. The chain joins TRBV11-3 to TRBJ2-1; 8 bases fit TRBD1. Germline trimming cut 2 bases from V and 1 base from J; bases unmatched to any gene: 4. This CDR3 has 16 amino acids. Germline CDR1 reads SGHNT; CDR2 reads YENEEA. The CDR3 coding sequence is TGTGCCAGCAGCTTATTCGGGGACAGGTCCTACAATGAGCAGTTCTTC. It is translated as CASSLFGDRSYNEQFF.

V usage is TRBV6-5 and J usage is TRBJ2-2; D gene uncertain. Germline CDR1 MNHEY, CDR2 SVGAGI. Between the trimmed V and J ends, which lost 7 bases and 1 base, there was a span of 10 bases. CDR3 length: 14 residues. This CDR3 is CASIGSRNTGELFF. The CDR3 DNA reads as TGTGCCAGCATCGGGTCAAGGAACACCGGGGAGCTGTTTTTT.

CDR3 region: CASSTAGLYSQPQHF. DNA of the CDR3: TGCGCCAGCAGCACCGCAGGGCTTTACAGTCAGCCCCAGCATTTT. This chain connects TRBV4-1 to TRBJ1-5; maybe TRBD1 (5 bases). The CDR3 sequence is 15 residues long. V lost 5 bases and J lost 6, with 17 bases in between. CDR1 is MGHRA and CDR2 is YSYEKL in the germline V gene.

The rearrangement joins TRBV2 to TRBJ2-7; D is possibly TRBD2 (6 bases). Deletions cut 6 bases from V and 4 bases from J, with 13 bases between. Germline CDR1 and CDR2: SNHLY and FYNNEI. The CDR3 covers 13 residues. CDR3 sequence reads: CASSRELEYEQYF. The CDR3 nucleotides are TGTGCCAGCAGCCGGGAGCTAGAGTACGAGCAGTACTTC.

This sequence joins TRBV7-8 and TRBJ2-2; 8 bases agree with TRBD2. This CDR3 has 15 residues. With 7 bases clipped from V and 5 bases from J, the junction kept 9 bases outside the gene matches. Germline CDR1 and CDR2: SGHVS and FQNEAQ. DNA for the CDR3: TGTGCCAGCACCTCAGGGGTAGCGGGAACCGGGGAGCTGTTTTTT. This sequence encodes CASTSGVAGTGELFF.

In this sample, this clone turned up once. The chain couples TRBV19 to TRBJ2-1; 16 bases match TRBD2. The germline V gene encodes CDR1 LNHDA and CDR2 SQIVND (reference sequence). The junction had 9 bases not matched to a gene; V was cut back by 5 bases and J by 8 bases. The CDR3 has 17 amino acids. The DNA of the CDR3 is TGTGCCAGTAGTTCAGGGACTAGCGGGAGGGCCTCGGATGAGCAGTTCTTC. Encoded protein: CASSSGTSGRASDEQFF.

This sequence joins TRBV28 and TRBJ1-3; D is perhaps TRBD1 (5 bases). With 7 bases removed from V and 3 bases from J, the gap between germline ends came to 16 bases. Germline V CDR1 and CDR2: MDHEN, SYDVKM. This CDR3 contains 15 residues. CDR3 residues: CASTPGRAVGNTIYF. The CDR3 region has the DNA TGTGCCAGCACTCCCGGCAGGGCGGTTGGAAACACCATATATTTT.